This T cell receptor beta chain was profiled in a study of cytomegalovirus exposure and HLA in healthy donors. Broader study findings: Trimming of TCR beta V- and J-genes showed a link, identified in a later analysis, to a missense DCLRE1C variant. TCR beta sequences numbering 15,000 to 20,000 were associated with HLA alleles at 0.05 false discovery rate in a later analysis. Among CMV-associated TCR beta chains, most appeared HLA-restricted in a later analysis.

This clone was seen only once. Its antigen is still unknown. Primers included in the PCR were 60 Vbeta and 13 Jbeta primers. Method: immunoSEQ multiplex PCR; TCRdb's copy keeps in-frame clones and lacks some. The sample has 150,000 to 200,000 clones, around three quarters seen once. This CDR3 is 19 amino acids long. Trimming removed 0 bases from V and 0 bases from J; junction bases left unmatched: 12. CDR1 is SGHNT, CDR2 YENEEA, per germline. This clonotype was sampled from a woman in her thirties in good health and CMV-seropositive. The source material was PBMCs. The chain joins TRBV11-3 to TRBJ1-1; TRBD1 matches at 8 bases. CDR3 in DNA: TGTGCCAGCAGCTTAGATGGATGGGGGACAGGTGGGGTGAACACTGAAGCTTTCTTT. Protein: CASSLDGWGTGGVNTEAFF.